This TCR beta chain was captured in a study of cytomegalovirus exposure and HLA in healthy donors. Regarding the study as a whole: The investigators catalogued 150 to 200 TCR beta chains as cytomegalovirus-associated. A later analysis reportedly found that, within productive TCRs, an Asian-associated ancestry cluster had fewer N-insertions than the mean observed across the 666 donors.

As regards this clone: Its antigen is unidentified.

Amplification used 60 Vbeta primers and 13 Jbeta primers. Clones were sequenced by immunoSEQ multiplex PCR, and TCRdb holds only the in-frame ones, with some missing. The sample comprises over 150,000 clones, approximately 80% of which are singletons, and around 4.9% rests with the top ten. The sample taken for sequencing was PBMCs. The source is a man younger than 30 in good health and CMV-seronegative.

CDR3 bases: TGTGCCAGCAGCCAGGGACTAGCGGCTTACAATGAGCAGTTCTTC. The encoded protein is CASSQGLAAYNEQFF. The V and J genes are TRBV11-3 and TRBJ2-1, with 11 bases identical to TRBD2. This CDR3 has 15 amino acids. Germline trimming cut 5 bases from V and 4 bases from J; bases unmatched to any gene: 4. Germline CDR1 is SGHNT and CDR2 is YENEEA.